This T cell receptor (beta chain) was captured by sequencing in a study of blood T cell repertoires in COVID-19 (dated by TCRdb to the early 2020s). Some background on the complete study: Samples covering the acute and convalescent phases of COVID-19 were provided by collaborators in the United States, Italy and Spain. The material from the prospective study consisted of cDNA or gDNA derived from T cells, B-cell-depleted T cells, or PBMCs. Deeply sampled blood TCRbeta repertoires from subjects exposed to, actively infected with, or recovered from COVID-19 were included in the dataset. The repertoires were made available in a free public database intended to serve as a resource for research on the immune response to SARS-CoV-2. Samples were obtained from the ongoing ImmuneRACE study (first 160 participants) and from about 1,300 subjects provided by 6 global collaborators. A de-identified subject ID, COVID-19 status, age in years and sex were almost always included in the sample metadata. Where HLA class I and class II types were available, the types were taken from metadata supplied by the sample provider, not from assay-based typing. Results and caveats for the whole study, not just this receptor: The amount of clinical and demographic metadata varied by source and participant and was provided uncurated.

TCRbeta CDR3 regions were amplified from genomic DNA by means of the immunoSEQ Assay, a bias-controlled multiplex PCR. As for the original processing: The number of nucleated cells in each sample was estimated by amplification of reference gene primers within the assay. To quantify the absolute abundance of each unique TCRbeta CDR3 rearrangement, sequence reads were collapsed and filtered. For each sample, productive Simpson clonality was calculated as the square root of Simpson's diversity index across productive rearrangements. TCRdb holds this immuneACCESS table with in-frame rearrangements only. Some clones are missing; in checked studies, unresolved V genes explain under half, and the rest has no known cause. V and J calls and clone size come straight from that table; D and trimming were deduced from the DNA. A total of roughly 400,000 clones appear in this sample, approximately 90% of them only once. The top ten clonotypes cover 1% to 1.3% of the sample.

Participants in the prospective study were aged roughly 18 to 95 years, lived in about two dozen United States geographic areas, and enrolled through a virtual design. To assign participants to cohorts, the prospective study relied on clinical history that participants themselves reported in a screening survey and a study questionnaire. ImmuneRACE Cohort 3 recovered participants were defined by two consecutive negative NP/OP PCR tests, healthcare professional clearance, or symptom resolution. In the prospective study, whole blood, serum and a nasopharyngeal or oropharyngeal swab were collected from each participant by mobile phlebotomists. Participants in the prospective study had the option to provide additional blood draws and questionnaires over a roughly two-month period. Before DNA extraction, blood samples from the prospective study were shipped at room temperature or frozen. V is cut back by 5 bases and J by 7 bases, with 11 bases in the junction unmatched. In the germline V gene, CDR1 corresponds to SGHAT and CDR2 to FQNNGV. The CDR3 sequence holds 17 residues, the cysteine and phenylalanine included. Here the CDR3 DNA is all that survives: 51 bases in frame from base 1.

For this clone: Its target antigen remains unknown. Base qualities are not at hand, and no much larger clone is one base apart.

Specimen: PBMCs or T cells enriched from blood (not recorded which). The chain links TRBV11-2 with TRBJ2-1, with TRBD2 identical over 13 junction bases. This TCR was sampled from a man aged 25-45 years who had recovered from COVID-19. CDR3 region: CASSVTSGRALGNEQFF. The DNA is as follows: TGTGCCAGCAGCGTAACTAGCGGGAGGGCCCTAGGGAATGAGCAGTTCTTC. The entire variable domain, with the stretches around the CDR3 drawn from the reference TRBV11-2 and TRBJ2-1 proteins, is EAGVAQSPRYKIIEKRQSVAFWCNPISGHATLYWYQQILGQGPKLLIQFQNNGVVDDSQLPKDRFSAERLKGVDSTLKIQPAKLEDSAVYLCASSVTSGRALGNEQFFGPGTRLTVL.